Following are 15 T cell receptor beta chains from one sample sequenced in a study of regulatory T cells in long-lasting Graves disease. The time point: newly diagnosed GD, antithyroid drugs for less than 3 months. Construction of the TCR library relied on RNA isolated from PBMCs. Libraries of TCR beta came from iRepertoire HTBI primers plus Arm-PCR of CDR3 regions. MiXCR, run by TCRdb on the multiplex PCR reads, gives a single entry per CDR3 protein. The profile shows more than 400,000 distinct CDR3 sequences, around 15% of them singletons. The same data also contributed to another study, on T cells in Graves' hyperthyroidism and ophthalmopathy.

Sequences were derived from peripheral blood mononuclear cells (PBMCs), sampled at new diagnosis, from a patient treated with antithyroid drugs. The receptors originated from a man aged 40-49 years with Graves disease.

This clonotype has ten or more counts. The chain employs TRBV24-1 and TRBJ1-1; D may be TRBD1 (6 bases). CDR3 size: 15 residues. V was pared by 7 bases and J by 3 bases, with 17 bases between. Per the germline V gene, CDR1 is KGHDR and CDR2 is SFDVKD. The CDR3 loop is CATRSRGWGDTEAFF. CDR3 nucleotides: TGTGCCACCAGAAGCAGGGGTTGGGGGGACACTGAAGCTTTCTTT.

J is TRBJ2-1 and V is TRBV6-1; 14 nucleotides align to TRBD2. Looked up from germline, CDR1 is MNHNS and CDR2 is SASEGT. This CDR3 is built from 17 residues. J lost 5 bases, V lost 7 bases, and 10 bases had no gene match. The CDR3 protein is CASTPGTSGRGNNEQFF. CDR3 DNA: TGTGCCAGCACTCCAGGGACTAGCGGGAGAGGGAACAATGAGCAGTTCTTC.

This clonotype has only a few counts. This chain joins TRBV14 and TRBJ2-2; D is unclear. V dropped 1 base and J dropped 7 bases, with 7 bases sitting between them. The CDR3 is 13 residues long. Germline CDR1 reads SGHDN; CDR2 reads FVKESK. The CDR3 region has the DNA TGTGCCAGCAGCCAAGCATTCTACGGGGAGCTGTTTTTT. This codes for CASSQAFYGELFF.

This clonotype was recorded at least ten times. The genes are TRBV11-2 and TRBJ2-7; TRBD2 matches 10 bases. Trimming took 1 base from V and 3 from J; bases not matched to a gene: 3. Germline loops: CDR1 SGHAT, CDR2 FQNNGV. CDR3 length: 15 amino acids. This CDR3 reads CASSLASGRDYEQYF. CDR3 in DNA: TGTGCCAGCAGCTTAGCGAGCGGGAGGGACTACGAGCAGTACTTC. Full variable domain (outside the CDR3, taken from reference TRBV11-2 and TRBJ2-7): EAGVAQSPRYKIIEKRQSVAFWCNPISGHATLYWYQQILGQGPKLLIQFQNNGVVDDSQLPKDRFSAERLKGVDSTLKIQPAKLEDSAVYLCASSLASGRDYEQYFGPGTRLTVT.

V and J are TRBV12-3 or TRBV12-4 and TRBJ1-4; a possible D gene is TRBD1 (6 bases). This CDR3 is 12 amino acids long. Trimming took 5 bases from V and 11 from J, leaving 12 bases between them. CDR3 in amino acids: CASSTDGGKLFF. In nucleotides, the CDR3 is TGTGCCAGCAGTACGGACGGGGGCAAACTGTTTTTT.

A few counts support this clonotype. V gene TRBV19 combines with J gene TRBJ2-1, with 7 bases that match TRBD2. Judging by the DNA end, TRBJ2-5 fits better; the J call may be wrong. CDR3 size: 16 residues. Germline assignment: CDR1 LNHDA and CDR2 SQIVND (reference sequence). The CDR3 DNA is TGTGCCAGTAGTATAGACGGCGGGACGGGGGGAGAGACCCAGTACTTC. It encodes CASSIDGGTGGETQYF.

This clonotype was observed at least ten times. The rearrangement joins TRBV7-2 to TRBJ2-3; 9 nucleotides align to TRBD2. The CDR3 covers 18 residues. The V segment lost 1 base and the J segment 0 bases; nucleotides outside the gene matches: 8. Per the germline V gene, CDR1 is SGHTA and CDR2 is FQGNSA. DNA for the CDR3: TGTGCCAGCAGCTTAGTGGCTAGCGGGACCACTAGCACAGATACGCAGTATTTT. Encoded protein: CASSLVASGTTSTDTQYF.

This clonotype was counted ten times or more. The CDR3 sequence is CASRQQGLRNEQFF. The CDR3 DNA is TGTGCCAGCAGACAACAGGGACTTCGCAATGAGCAGTTCTTC. The chain couples TRBV12-3 or TRBV12-4 to TRBJ2-1, with D possibly called TRBD1 or TRBD2 (6 bases each). Trimming took 6 bases from V and 6 from J, leaving 15 bases between them. This CDR3 has 14 residues.

The CDR3 region is CASSYEHQETQYF. The CDR3 nucleotides read TGTGCCAGCAGTTACGAGCACCAAGAGACCCAGTACTTC. The genes are TRBV6-2 or TRBV6-3 and TRBJ2-1; unclear D gene. The end of the DNA fits TRBJ2-5 better, so the J call may be wrong. CDR1 and CDR2 from the germline V gene are MNHEY and SVGEGT. CDR3 length: 13 amino acids.

Notes on this clonotype: Given the absence of the conserved phenylalanine or tryptophan at the CDR3 end, a read error is likely. The rearrangement links TRBV3-1 to TRBJ2-7; D is unresolved. The CDR3 is 11 residues long. Trimming left V 1 base short and J 6 bases short, with 4 bases between. Germline CDR1 LGHDT, CDR2 YNNKEL (reference sequence). The CDR3 DNA is TGTGCCAGCAGCCAAGGTCCCGAGCAGTACCTC. Translated, it gives CASSQGPEQYL.

At least ten counts were recorded for this clonotype. The chain recombines TRBV2 with TRBJ2-1; TRBD2 matches 10 bases. V gave up 4 bases and J gave up 7 bases; unmatched junction bases: 19. The CDR3 spans 19 residues. Germline lookup yields CDR1 SNHLY and CDR2 FYNNEI. CDR3 residues: CASSAGLAGAGSIGNEQFF. In DNA form, the CDR3 reads TGTGCCAGCAGTGCGGGGCTAGCGGGAGCTGGATCCATAGGAAATGAGCAGTTCTTC.

The chain recombines TRBV6-1 with TRBJ1-5, with TRBD1 as a possible D gene (6 bases). In germline, CDR1 is MNHNS, CDR2 SASEGT. This CDR3 is 16 amino acids long. V dropped 3 bases and J dropped 1 base, with 13 bases sitting between them. The CDR3 sequence is CASSDTGPPSNQPQHF. CDR3 DNA sequence: TGTGCCAGCAGTGATACAGGGCCGCCCAGCAATCAGCCCCAGCATTTT.

This clonotype showed up many times. This sequence joins TRBV28 and TRBJ2-7, with a weak D call TRBD1 (5 bases). Trimming left V 6 bases short and J 4 bases short, with 10 bases between. This CDR3 is 12 amino acids long. Germline V gene data show CDR1 as MDHEN and CDR2 as SYDVKM. The CDR3 DNA reads TGTGCCAGCAGCTTTCAGGGTTACGAGCAGTACTTC. Residues: CASSFQGYEQYF.

V is TRBV3-1 and J is TRBJ2-1; 9 bases map to TRBD2. The CDR3 covers 15 residues. CDR1 and CDR2 (germline): LGHDT, YNNKEL (reference sequence). Trimming at V came to 8 bases and at J to 5 bases, leaving 10 bases not matched to a gene. The chain's CDR3 is CASQFSGRKDNEQFF. The CDR3, as DNA: TGTGCCAGCCAATTTAGCGGGAGAAAAGACAATGAGCAGTTCTTC.

This clonotype was detected many times. The chain uses TRBV11-2 and TRBJ2-1; no reliable D call. Germline V gene sequence: CDR1 SGHAT, CDR2 FQNNGV. V lost 7 bases and J 2 bases, leaving 9 bases between the germline ends. The CDR3 is made up of 13 amino acids. Here the CDR3 DNA reads TGTGCCAGCACCCGAGACGCCTACAATGAGCAGTTCTTC. Translated, it gives CASTRDAYNEQFF.